This T cell receptor (beta chain) was observed in a study of CD8+CD57+ T cells in acquired aplastic anemia. Study-wide background: Across the sorted CD4+ and CD8+ cells, DNA amounts averaged about 3 ug.

CD8+CD57+ cell expansion, shown by flow cytometry, had occurred in the patients selected for sequencing. Genomic DNA provided the template from which TCR beta VDJ and CDR3 profiles were obtained. TCRdb recomputed calls from the reads with MiXCR, one row per CDR3 protein. The sample lists about 150,000 distinct CDR3 sequences, less than 50% seen once, with about 2.9% in the top ten. This clonotype was detected ten times or more. A read error is possible here, since a much larger clone lies one base away. The sample consisted of sorted CD4+, CD8+, or CD8+CD57+ T cells (not recorded which) from PBMCs. This clonotype was obtained from a human donor with aplastic anemia.

The CDR3 is CSVGSEAIYEQYF. CDR3 sequence (DNA): TGCAGCGTTGGATCCGAGGCCATCTACGAGCAGTACTTC. The gene calls are TRBV29-1 and TRBJ2-7; D unclear. Per the germline V gene, CDR1 is SQVTM and CDR2 is ANQGSEA. The CDR3 is 13 amino acids. Deletions cut 4 bases from V and 3 bases from J, with 13 bases between.